This T cell receptor (beta chain) derives from a study of blood T cells in healthy people across ages. Trimming removed 5 bases from V and 11 bases from J, with 18 bases in between. CDR3 length equals 13 residues. For the second PCR, which ran for roughly 7 to 11 cycles, a sample-barcoded 5' primer and a J-beta primer mix were used. TCRdb reanalysed the 5' RACE reads using MiXCR and keeps one entry per CDR3 protein. The table has approximately 810,000 distinct CDR3 sequences, about 30% seen once; the top ten hold approximately 15%. Extractions gave at least 5.5 micrograms of total RNA per sample. This clonotype was seen more than once but under ten times. This may arise from a read error, as a much more abundant clone is one base away.

The sequenced material came from blood. The chain employs TRBV12-3 or TRBV12-4 and TRBJ2-5; the D gene is possibly TRBD1 (5 bases). The TCR comes from an elderly woman in good health. CDR3 amino acids: CASSKNRRNEQYF. The CDR3 nucleotides read TGTGCCAGCAGTAAAAACAGGAGAAATGAGCAGTACTTC.